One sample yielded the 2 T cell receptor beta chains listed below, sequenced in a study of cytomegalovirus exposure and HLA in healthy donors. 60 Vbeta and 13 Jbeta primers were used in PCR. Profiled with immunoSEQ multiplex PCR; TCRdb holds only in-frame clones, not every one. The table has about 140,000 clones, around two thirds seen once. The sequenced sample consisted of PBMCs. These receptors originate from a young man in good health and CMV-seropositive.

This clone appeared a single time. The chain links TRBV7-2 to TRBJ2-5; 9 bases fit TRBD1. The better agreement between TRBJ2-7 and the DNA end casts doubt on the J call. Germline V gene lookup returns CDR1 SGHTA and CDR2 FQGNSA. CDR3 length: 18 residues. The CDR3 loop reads CASSPPHLPRDRAYEQYF. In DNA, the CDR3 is TGTGCCAGCAGCCCCCCCCACCTCCCACGGGACAGGGCCTACGAGCAGTACTTC.

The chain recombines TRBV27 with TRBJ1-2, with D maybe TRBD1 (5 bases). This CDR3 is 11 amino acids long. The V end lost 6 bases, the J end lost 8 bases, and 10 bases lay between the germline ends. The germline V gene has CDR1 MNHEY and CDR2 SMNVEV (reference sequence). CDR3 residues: CASRDPGGYTF. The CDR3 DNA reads TGTGCCAGCAGGGACCCAGGGGGCTACACCTTC.